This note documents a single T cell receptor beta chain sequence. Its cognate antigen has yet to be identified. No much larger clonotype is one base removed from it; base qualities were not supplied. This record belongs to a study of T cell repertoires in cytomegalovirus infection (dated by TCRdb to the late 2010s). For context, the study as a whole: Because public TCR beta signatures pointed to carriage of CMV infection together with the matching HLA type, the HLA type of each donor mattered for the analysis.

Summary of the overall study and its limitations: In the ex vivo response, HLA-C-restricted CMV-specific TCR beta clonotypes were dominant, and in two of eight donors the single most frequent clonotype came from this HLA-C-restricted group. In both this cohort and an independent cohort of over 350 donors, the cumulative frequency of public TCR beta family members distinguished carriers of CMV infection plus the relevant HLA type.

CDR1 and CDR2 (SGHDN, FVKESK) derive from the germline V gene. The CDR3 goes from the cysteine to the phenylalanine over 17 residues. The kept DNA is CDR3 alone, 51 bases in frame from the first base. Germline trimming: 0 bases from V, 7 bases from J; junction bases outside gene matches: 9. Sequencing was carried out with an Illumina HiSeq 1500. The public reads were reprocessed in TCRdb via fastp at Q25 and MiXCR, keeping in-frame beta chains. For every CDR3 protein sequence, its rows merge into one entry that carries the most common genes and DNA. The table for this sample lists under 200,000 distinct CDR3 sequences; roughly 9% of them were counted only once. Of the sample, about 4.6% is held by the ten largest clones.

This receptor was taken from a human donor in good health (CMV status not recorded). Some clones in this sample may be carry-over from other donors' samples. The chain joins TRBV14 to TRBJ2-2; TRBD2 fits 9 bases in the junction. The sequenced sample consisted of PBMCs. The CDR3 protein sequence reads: CASSQDLPAGGLGELFF. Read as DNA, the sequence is TGTGCCAGCAGCCAAGATCTACCAGCGGGGGGCCTCGGGGAGCTGTTTTTT.